This T cell receptor beta chain was sequenced in a study of Ad26.COV2.S vaccination and SARS-CoV-2 variants. Study results and caveats: After vaccination, substantial breadth of spike-specific CD8+ and CD4+ responses was reported. Assessments of TCR breadth and depth may have underestimated the total T cell responses. Measurement of non-spike TCR breadth gave similar results in vaccine and placebo recipients.

Deletions cut 2 bases from V and 5 bases from J, with 15 bases between. The germline V gene encodes CDR1 SGHAT and CDR2 FQNNGV. The CDR3 consists of 15 residues. TCRdb keeps only in-frame clones here, not all; method: immunoSEQ multiplex PCR. Here the sample spans about 98,000 clones, 60% to 85% being singletons. This clone was seen only once. Antigen specificity is unknown. The receptor was derived from a human donor who had recovered from COVID-19. The chain employs TRBV11-2 and TRBJ2-5, with TRBD2 as a possible D gene (7 bases). Sample: peripheral blood, taken after recovery from COVID-19. CDR3 nucleotide sequence: TGTGCCAGCAGCTTATCGAGGGGGGGACCGGAGACCCAGTACTTC. Protein product: CASSLSRGGPETQYF.